The 30 T cell receptor beta chains below were found in one sample sequenced in a study of T cell responses to AZD1222 COVID-19 vaccine. Method: immunoSEQ multiplex PCR; TCRdb's copy keeps in-frame clones and lacks some. The repertoire consists of 100,000 to 150,000 clones, with roughly 84% occurring once and the leading ten covering over 5.5%. The specimen comprised peripheral blood, sampled on day 0 of AZD1222 vaccination. These receptors were taken from an adult in good health.

The rearrangement uses TRBV9 and TRBJ1-1; no clear D gene. Germline CDR1 SGDLS, CDR2 YYNGEE. V shed 5 bases and J shed 3 bases, with 8 bases lying between them. This CDR3 region has 12 residues. CDR3 in DNA: TGTGCCAGCAGTCGAGCTGACACTGAAGCTTTCTTT. This sequence encodes CASSRADTEAFF.

This clone was detected a few times. The rearrangement joins TRBV25-1 to TRBJ1-1; D is ambiguous. The germline CDR1 and CDR2 sequences are MGHDK and SYGVNS. Deletions cut 9 bases from V and 0 bases from J, with 11 bases between. The CDR3 spans 13 residues. CDR3 residues: CASRTSLNTEAFF. CDR3 sequence (DNA): TGTGCCAGTAGAACGTCCCTGAACACTGAAGCTTTCTTT.

The chain employs TRBV5-4 and TRBJ1-1; TRBD1 matches at 7 bases. J was trimmed by 8 bases and V by 5 bases; bases with no gene match: 9. Germline loops: CDR1 SGHNT, CDR2 YYREEE (reference sequence). The CDR3 consists of 13 residues. The CDR3 spells CASSSRQGLEAFF. The CDR3 bases are TGTGCCAGCAGTTCCCGACAGGGCCTCGAAGCTTTCTTT.

The V gene is TRBV15, the J gene TRBJ1-5; D call uncertain. The length of the CDR3 is 12 residues. Looked up from germline, CDR1 is LNHNV and CDR2 is YYDKDF (reference sequence). The ends were cut back, 6 bases at V and 4 bases at J, with 7 bases in the middle. CDR3 residues: CATSPANQPQHF. The CDR3 coding sequence is TGTGCCACCAGTCCAGCGAATCAGCCCCAGCATTTT.

This rearrangement joins TRBV5-1 to TRBJ1-4, with 8 bases fitting TRBD1. The ends lost 4 bases at V and 8 bases at J; junction bases unmatched: 7. This CDR3 spans 14 amino acids. Looked up from germline, CDR1 is SGHRS and CDR2 is YFSETQ. The CDR3 region is CASSPGQGGEKLFF. CDR3 DNA sequence: TGCGCCAGCAGCCCTGGACAGGGTGGGGAAAAACTGTTTTTT.

The rearrangement uses TRBV5-1 and TRBJ2-7, with TRBD1 as a possible D gene (6 bases). V lost 7 bases to trimming and J lost 3 bases, with 20 bases between them. Germline V lookup: CDR1 SGHRS, CDR2 YFSETQ. This CDR3 comprises 15 residues. CDR3 amino acids: CASQADAGEIYEQYF. In nucleotides, the CDR3 is TGCGCCAGCCAGGCGGACGCAGGGGAGATCTACGAGCAGTACTTC. Drawing the rest from reference TRBV5-1 and TRBJ2-7, the complete variable domain is KAGVTQTPRYLIKTRGQQVTLSCSPISGHRSVSWYQQTPGQGLQFLFEYFSETQRNKGNFPGRFSGRQFSNSRSEMNVSTLELGDSALYLCASQADAGEIYEQYFGPGTRLTVT.

The rearrangement links TRBV6-5 to TRBJ1-1; perhaps TRBD1 as D (5 bases). The CDR3 sequence is 12 residues long. CDR1 MNHEY and CDR2 SVGAGI come from the germline V gene. The V and J ends lost 8 bases and 4 bases respectively, with 11 bases between them. CDR3 coding DNA: TGTGCCAGCCGACGGAGGGGCACTGAAGCTTTCTTT. Its protein is CASRRRGTEAFF.

This clone occurred a few times. This chain joins TRBV6-5 and TRBJ2-7; TRBD1 matches at 9 bases. The CDR3 contains 14 residues. V was clipped by 7 bases and J by 5 bases; unmatched bases: 9. CDR1 MNHEY and CDR2 SVGAGI come from the germline V gene. For the CDR3, the DNA is TGTGCCAGCAAATCTACAGGGGGCCGGAACGAGCAGTACTTC. Amino acids: CASKSTGGRNEQYF.

The gene calls are TRBV11-3 and TRBJ1-1; D not resolved. The CDR3 spans 13 residues. Germline values: CDR1 SGHNT, CDR2 YENEEA. Trimming pared 0 bases from V and 0 bases from J, leaving 2 bases between. CDR3 amino acids: CASSLDVNTEAFF. The CDR3 coding sequence is TGTGCCAGCAGCTTAGATGTGAACACTGAAGCTTTCTTT.

This chain joins TRBV5-1 and TRBJ1-5; D is unresolved. Germline CDR1 and CDR2: SGHRS and YFSETQ. V was shortened by 7 bases and J by 0 bases, with 8 bases between the two germline ends. CDR3 size: 13 residues. CDR3 in amino acids: CASRENSNQPQHF. The CDR3 DNA reads as TGCGCCAGCCGGGAAAATAGCAATCAGCCCCAGCATTTT.

The chain recombines TRBV20-1 with TRBJ1-1; D unresolved. There are 11 residues in the CDR3. Trimming removed 6 bases from V and 3 bases from J, with 8 bases in between. Germline V CDR1 and CDR2: DFQATT, SNEGSKA (reference sequence). The CDR3 protein is CSALGDTEAFF. As DNA, the CDR3 is TGCAGTGCCCTCGGGGACACTGAAGCTTTCTTT.

The chain carries TRBV18 and TRBJ1-5; D perhaps matches TRBD1 (6 bases). Germline CDR1 and CDR2: KGHSH and LQKENI. This CDR3 comprises 17 residues. V shed 5 bases and J shed 0 bases, with 17 bases lying between them. CDR3 sequence reads: CASSGEQGLYSNQPQHF. For the CDR3, the DNA is TGTGCCAGCTCAGGGGAACAGGGCCTTTATAGCAATCAGCCCCAGCATTTT. The full variable domain, in which reference TRBV18 and TRBJ1-5 provide the parts outside the CDR3, is NAGVMQNPRHLVRRRGQEARLRCSPMKGHSHVYWYRQLPEEGLKFMVYLQKENIIDESGMPKERFSAEFPKEGPSILRIQQVVRGDSAAYFCASSGEQGLYSNQPQHFGDGTRLSIL.

The V and J genes are TRBV5-4 and TRBJ2-3; perhaps D is TRBD1 or TRBD2 (6 bases each). The CDR3 runs to 13 residues. The germline CDR1 and CDR2 sequences are SGHNT and YYREEE (reference sequence). V lost 7 bases and J 3 bases, leaving 12 bases between the germline ends. CDR3 nucleotide sequence: TGTGCCAGCTGTGTAGGGGGGACAGATACGCAGTATTTT. Amino acids: CASCVGGTDTQYF.

A few counts support this clone. This chain links TRBV24-1 with TRBJ2-1; a weak D match, TRBD2 (7 bases). V dropped 7 bases and J dropped 6 bases, with 15 bases sitting between them. This CDR3 comprises 14 residues. In germline, CDR1 is KGHDR, CDR2 SFDVKD. The CDR3 DNA sequence: TGTGCCACCAGCGGTGTGAGGGGGGGCAATGAGCAGTTCTTC. It codes for CATSGVRGGNEQFF.

This sequence joins TRBV28 and TRBJ2-7, with 9 bases identical to TRBD1. Trimming at V came to 4 bases and at J to 3 bases, leaving 4 bases not matched to a gene. This CDR3 has 14 residues. Germline CDR1 and CDR2: MDHEN and SYDVKM. Here the CDR3 reads CASSWETGGYEQYF. CDR3 bases: TGTGCCAGCAGTTGGGAGACAGGGGGCTACGAGCAGTACTTC.

V usage is TRBV9 and J usage is TRBJ1-1, with D possibly TRBD1 on 6 matching bases. CDR3 length: 15 amino acids. With 4 bases removed from V and 2 bases from J, the gap between germline ends came to 15 bases. Germline V gene sequence: CDR1 SGDLS, CDR2 YYNGEE. In nucleotides, the CDR3 is TGTGCCAGCAGCCGGAGAGGACAGCCAAACACTGAAGCTTTCTTT. Its translation: CASSRRGQPNTEAFF.

The V and J genes are TRBV27 and TRBJ2-1; TRBD2 matches at 9 bases. CDR1 is MNHEY and CDR2 is SMNVEV in the germline V gene (reference sequence). This CDR3 has 20 amino acids. Germline trimming cut 5 bases from V and 1 base from J; bases unmatched to any gene: 18. The CDR3 here is CASSPIRSPRLADSYNEQFF. The CDR3 coding sequence is TGTGCCAGCAGTCCTATCAGAAGCCCCCGACTAGCGGATTCCTACAATGAGCAGTTCTTC.

The chain carries TRBV27 and TRBJ2-1; possibly TRBD1 for D (6 bases). The V and J ends lost 8 bases and 2 bases respectively, with 10 bases between them. Per the germline V gene, CDR1 is MNHEY and CDR2 is SMNVEV (reference sequence). This CDR3 has 13 residues. The CDR3 loop is CASSWTAYNEQFF. Written as DNA, the CDR3 is TGTGCCAGCTCTTGGACAGCCTACAATGAGCAGTTCTTC.

The chain uses TRBV3-1 (or the pseudogene TRBV3-2) and TRBJ2-1; the match to TRBD2 covers 10 bases. Germline trimming cut 0 bases from V and 3 bases from J; bases unmatched to any gene: 2. Germline V CDR1 and CDR2: LGHDT, YNNKEL (reference sequence). This CDR3 contains 16 residues. CDR3: CASSQDSSGGYNEQFF. CDR3 nucleotides: TGTGCCAGCAGCCAAGACTCTAGCGGGGGCTACAATGAGCAGTTCTTC.

V gene TRBV2 combines with J gene TRBJ2-5; 10 bases align to TRBD2. CDR1 and CDR2 (germline): SNHLY, FYNNEI. The length of the CDR3 is 16 residues. The J segment lost 3 bases and the V segment lost 4 bases, leaving 8 bases of the junction unmatched. The CDR3 reads CASSGAGGLGKETQYF. CDR3 coding DNA: TGTGCCAGCAGTGGAGCGGGGGGGCTTGGCAAAGAGACCCAGTACTTC.

V usage is TRBV11-2 and J usage is TRBJ2-1; 7 nucleotides align to TRBD2. V was clipped by 2 bases and J by 5 bases; unmatched bases: 6. CDR1 and CDR2 (germline): SGHAT, FQNNGV. CDR3 size: 15 residues. DNA of the CDR3: TGTGCCAGCAGCTTATGGGGGGGGAGCGACAATGAGCAGTTCTTC. Protein: CASSLWGGSDNEQFF.

The chain couples TRBV6-5 to TRBJ2-2, with a weak D call TRBD2 (5 bases). This CDR3 comprises 13 residues. In germline, CDR1 is MNHEY, CDR2 SVGAGI. The V end was cut by 7 bases, the J end by 5 bases, with 11 bases between. The CDR3 sequence: CASNSVGTGELFF. CDR3 bases: TGTGCCAGCAATAGCGTCGGAACCGGGGAGCTGTTTTTT.

This clone was picked up one time. The chain combines TRBV7-2 with TRBJ1-1; D gene unclear. The V end lost 1 base, the J end lost 3 bases, and 21 bases lay between the germline ends. The CDR3 consists of 18 residues. The germline CDR1 and CDR2 sequences are SGHTA and FQGNSA. The CDR3 spells CASSLGRVIRKWDTEAFF. The CDR3 DNA follows: TGTGCCAGCAGCTTAGGTAGAGTCATCAGAAAATGGGACACTGAAGCTTTCTTT.

This chain joins TRBV7-2 and TRBJ1-2; D might be TRBD1 (6 bases). Germline V gene sequence: CDR1 SGHTA, CDR2 FQGNSA. The CDR3 covers 15 residues. Trimming took 3 bases from V and 7 from J, leaving 18 bases between them. The CDR3: CASSFGGSLSGGYTF. In DNA form, the CDR3 reads TGTGCCAGCAGCTTCGGGGGCAGCCTTAGCGGTGGCTACACCTTC. Full variable domain (outside the CDR3, taken from reference TRBV7-2 and TRBJ1-2): GAGVSQSPSNKVTEKGKDVELRCDPISGHTALYWYRQSLGQGLEFLIYFQGNSAPDKSGLPSDRFSAERTGGSVSTLTIQRTQQEDSAVYLCASSFGGSLSGGYTFGSGTRLTVV.

The J gene is TRBJ2-7, the V gene TRBV5-1; 9 bases align to TRBD1. CDR1 and CDR2 from the germline V gene are SGHRS and YFSETQ. This CDR3 spans 15 amino acids. With V trimmed by 2 bases and J by 5 bases, 8 bases remained unmatched. The CDR3 DNA reads TGCGCCAGCAGCTTACCTCCGGGACAGGGAAACGAGCAGTACTTC. Residues: CASSLPPGQGNEQYF.

This clone was detected once. The CDR3 DNA is TGTGCCAGCAACCCGGGACAGCTTGGAAACACCATATATTTT. It is translated as CASNPGQLGNTIYF. The chain recombines TRBV2 with TRBJ1-3, with TRBD1 matching over 7 bases. In germline, CDR1 is SNHLY, CDR2 FYNNEI. Trimming at V came to 7 bases and at J to 3 bases, leaving 6 bases not matched to a gene. The CDR3 is made up of 14 amino acids. The whole variable domain, remainder taken from reference TRBV2 and TRBJ1-3, is EPEVTQTPSHQVTQMGQEVILRCVPISNHLYFYWYRQILGQKVEFLVSFYNNEISEKSEIFDDQFSVERPDGSNFTLKIRSTKLEDSAMYFCASNPGQLGNTIYFGEGSWLTVV.

This chain connects TRBV11-1 to TRBJ2-3, with TRBD2 matching 14 bases. The CDR3 sequence is 16 residues long. Trimming cost V 4 bases and J 3 bases; bases outside gene matches: 3. Germline lookup yields CDR1 SGHAT and CDR2 FQDESV (reference sequence). The CDR3 DNA reads as TGTGCCAGCAGCTCCGGGACTAGCGGGGGTACAGATACGCAGTATTTT. Its protein is CASSSGTSGGTDTQYF.

This clone has only one observation. The chain joins TRBV21-1 to TRBJ2-7; TRBD1, the D gene given by the table, was not confirmed from the DNA. TRBV21-1 is given as a pseudogene. The CDR3 extends over 14 amino acids. CDR3 sequence: CASSNRTGASEQYF. The DNA of the CDR3 is TGTGCCAGCAGCAATCGGACAGGGGCGAGCGAGCAGTACTTC.

This chain uses TRBV6-2 or TRBV6-3 with TRBJ2-7; D perhaps matches TRBD1 (5 bases). The germline CDR1 and CDR2 sequences are MNHEY and SVGEGT. This CDR3 contains 15 residues. V lost 0 bases and J 3 bases, leaving 12 bases between the germline ends. The chain's CDR3 is CASSYSTGGIYEQYF. The CDR3 DNA follows: TGTGCCAGCAGTTACTCCACAGGCGGCATCTACGAGCAGTACTTC.

V and J are TRBV5-1 and TRBJ1-6; no firm D call. V lost 3 bases and J lost 0, with 7 bases in between. CDR3 length equals 15 residues. CDR1 and CDR2 from the germline V gene are SGHRS and YFSETQ. For the CDR3, the DNA is TGCGCCAGCAGCTCCGCGTACTCCTATAATTCACCCCTCCACTTT. Its translation: CASSSAYSYNSPLHF. The whole variable domain, remainder taken from reference TRBV5-1 and TRBJ1-6, is KAGVTQTPRYLIKTRGQQVTLSCSPISGHRSVSWYQQTPGQGLQFLFEYFSETQRNKGNFPGRFSGRQFSNSRSEMNVSTLELGDSALYLCASSSAYSYNSPLHFGNGTRLTVT.